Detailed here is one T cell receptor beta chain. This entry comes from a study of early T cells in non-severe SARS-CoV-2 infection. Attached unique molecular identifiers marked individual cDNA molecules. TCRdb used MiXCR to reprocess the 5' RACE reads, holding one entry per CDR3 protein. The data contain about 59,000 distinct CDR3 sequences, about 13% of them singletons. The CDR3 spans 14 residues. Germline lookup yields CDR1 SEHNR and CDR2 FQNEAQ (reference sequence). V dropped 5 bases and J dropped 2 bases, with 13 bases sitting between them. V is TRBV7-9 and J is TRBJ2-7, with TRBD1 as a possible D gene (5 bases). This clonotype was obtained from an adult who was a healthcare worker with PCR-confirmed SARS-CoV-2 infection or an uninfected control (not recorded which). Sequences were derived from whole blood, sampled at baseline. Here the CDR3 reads CASSQHSTAYEQYF. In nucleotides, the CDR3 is TGTGCCAGCAGCCAACATTCGACAGCCTACGAGCAGTACTTC.